The 17 T cell receptor beta chains listed next were all sequenced from one sample in a study of blood T cell repertoires in COVID-19. Using immunoSEQ multiplex PCR, the repertoire was profiled, and TCRdb retains in-frame clones only, with some absent. The data hold over 450,000 clones, with roughly nine tenths observed a single time. Input material: peripheral blood. The receptors come from a woman aged 45 to 65 with COVID-19, enrolled during active disease.

This chain's CDR3 is CASSYPAGRETQYF. The CDR3 nucleotides read TGTGCCAGCAGTTACCCGGCAGGGAGGGAGACCCAGTACTTC. The chain links TRBV6-6 to TRBJ2-5, with a weak D call TRBD2 (6 bases). Germline CDR1 MNHNY, CDR2 SVGAGI (reference sequence). Trimming removed 2 bases from V and 5 bases from J, with 12 bases in between. CDR3 length: 14 amino acids.

This clone was counted a single time. The CDR3 spells CASSKEGEREHEQYF. The CDR3, as DNA: TGTGCCAGCAGCAAAGAGGGAGAGAGGGAACACGAGCAGTACTTC. The J gene is TRBJ2-7, the V gene TRBV21-1; no check of the table's D call, TRBD2, against the DNA was made. TRBV21-1 is a pseudogene. The CDR3 is made up of 15 amino acids.

This clone has just a few counts. The chain has TRBV11-2 and TRBJ1-3; TRBD1 matches at 7 bases. The CDR3 runs 16 residues. Germline assignment: CDR1 SGHAT and CDR2 FQNNGV. The J segment lost 4 bases and the V segment lost 2 bases, leaving 8 bases of the junction unmatched. The CDR3 protein is CASSLSRDSPGNTIYF. The CDR3 nucleotides read TGTGCCAGCAGCTTAAGCCGGGACAGCCCGGGAAACACCATATATTTT.

The chain has TRBV5-4 and TRBJ2-2, with 7 bases fitting TRBD1. Germline V gene sequence: CDR1 SGHNT, CDR2 YYREEE (reference sequence). V lost 5 bases, J lost 5 bases, and 6 bases stayed unmatched. The CDR3 has 14 residues. The CDR3 DNA reads TGTGCCAGCAGTTTGACAGGGTGGACCGGGGAGCTGTTTTTT. Translation gives CASSLTGWTGELFF.

A remark on this clone: The same CDR3 arises from other DNA sequences in this sample as well. The chain couples TRBV9 to TRBJ1-3; a possible D gene is TRBD1 (5 bases). This CDR3 contains 14 residues. From germline, CDR1 is SGDLS and CDR2 YYNGEE. Between the trimmed V and J ends, which lost 4 bases and 7 bases, there was a span of 15 bases. In nucleotides, the CDR3 is TGTGCCAGCAGCCCCGGGCGGGGCAGGAACACCATATATTTT. Protein sequence: CASSPGRGRNTIYF.

A word on this clone: The junction does not match germline at one end; this may be a read error. The chain joins TRBV18 to TRBJ2-1; D not resolved. In germline, CDR1 is KGHSH, CDR2 LQKENI. This CDR3 is built from 12 residues. For the CDR3, the DNA is TGTGCCAGCTCACCACCCTACGATGAGCAGTTCTTC. Translated: CASSPPYDEQFF.

This clone was found a few times. The chain couples TRBV27 to TRBJ1-5; 8 bases match TRBD1. This CDR3 spans 15 amino acids. V was clipped by 6 bases and J by 2 bases; unmatched bases: 6. The germline CDR1 and CDR2 sequences are MNHEY and SMNVEV (reference sequence). The CDR3 protein is CASSLTGQGNQPQHF. CDR3 sequence (DNA): TGTGCCAGCAGCCTAACGGGACAGGGCAATCAGCCCCAGCATTTT.

The chain combines TRBV11-1 with TRBJ1-1, with D perhaps matching TRBD1 (5 bases). This CDR3 has 11 amino acids. The V gene lost 8 bases and the J gene lost 3 bases, with 7 bases spanning the gap. CDR1 and CDR2 from the germline V gene are SGHAT and FQDESV (reference sequence). The CDR3 protein is CASQGDTEAFF. In nucleotides, the CDR3 is TGTGCCAGCCAAGGGGACACTGAAGCTTTCTTT.

This clone was found a few times. V usage is TRBV6-5 and J usage is TRBJ1-1, with D perhaps TRBD1 (5 bases). The germline CDR1 and CDR2 sequences are MNHEY and SVGAGI. Trimming took off 0 bases at V and 4 bases at J, with 12 bases between the two ends. This CDR3 comprises 15 residues. The CDR3: CASSYSAGQGTEAFF. The CDR3 DNA follows: TGTGCCAGCAGTTACTCGGCAGGGCAGGGCACTGAAGCTTTCTTT.

The chain carries TRBV6-6 and TRBJ1-1; D call uncertain. Germline values: CDR1 MNHNY, CDR2 SVGAGI (reference sequence). V lost 2 bases, J lost 2 bases, and 9 bases lay in between. The CDR3 has 14 residues. For the CDR3, the DNA is TGTGCCAGCAGTTACGGCGGTCGTAACACTGAAGCTTTCTTT. Residues: CASSYGGRNTEAFF.

The rearrangement links TRBV30 to TRBJ1-5; 7 positions agree with TRBD1. CDR3 size: 15 residues. Per the germline V gene, CDR1 is GTSNPN and CDR2 is SVGIG (reference sequence). The V segment lost 1 base and the J segment 0 bases; nucleotides outside the gene matches: 3. CDR3 in amino acids: CAWSADRHSNQPQHF. DNA for the CDR3: TGTGCCTGGAGTGCGGACAGGCATAGCAATCAGCCCCAGCATTTT.

The chain has TRBV10-2 and TRBJ1-5, with a weak D call TRBD1 (6 bases). Looked up from germline, CDR1 is WSHSY and CDR2 is SAAADI. This CDR3 has 15 amino acids. Trimming removed 11 bases from V and 2 bases from J, with 19 bases in between. CDR3 region: CAPRIRGIRNQPQHF. CDR3 bases: TGCGCCCCCAGGATAAGGGGGATCCGCAATCAGCCCCAGCATTTT.

The chain combines TRBV3-1 (or the pseudogene TRBV3-2) with TRBJ1-2; tentative D call: TRBD1 (6 bases). The germline V and J ends were trimmed by 1 base and 8 bases, with 8 bases remaining between them. Germline V gene lookup returns CDR1 LGHDT and CDR2 YNNKEL (reference sequence). CDR3 size: 12 residues. The CDR3 DNA reads TGTGCCAGCAGCCAAGGGGGGCGAGGCTACACCTTC. It specifies CASSQGGRGYTF.

The CDR3 DNA reads TGTGCCATCAAATCACTACAGGGGCGGAATGAGCAGTTCTTC. This sequence encodes CAIKSLQGRNEQFF. The V gene is TRBV10-3, the J gene TRBJ2-1, with 7 bases lining up with TRBD1. The CDR3 totals 14 residues. The V gene end was trimmed by 7 bases and the J gene end by 7 bases; junction bases not matched to a gene: 10. CDR1 and CDR2 from the germline V gene are ENHRY and SYGVKD.

The gene calls are TRBV3-1 (or the pseudogene TRBV3-2) and TRBJ1-1, with D possibly being TRBD1 (6 bases). The CDR3 spans 12 residues. CDR1 is LGHDT and CDR2 is YNNKEL in the germline V gene (reference sequence). With 5 bases removed from V and 5 bases from J, the gap between germline ends came to 9 bases. Here the CDR3 reads CASSNTGTEAFF. CDR3 bases: TGTGCCAGCAGCAACACAGGGACTGAAGCTTTCTTT.

The rearrangement uses TRBV9 and TRBJ2-5, with 7 bases that match TRBD2. CDR1 and CDR2 from the germline V gene are SGDLS and YYNGEE. V shed 2 bases, J shed 7 bases, and the junction held 11 bases outside the gene matches. The CDR3 is 15 residues long. CDR3 protein: CASSVEGGSEGTQYF. The CDR3 coding sequence is TGTGCCAGCAGCGTTGAGGGAGGGTCTGAGGGGACCCAGTACTTC. Supplemented by reference TRBV9 and TRBJ2-5, the full variable domain reads DSGVTQTPKHLITATGQRVTLRCSPRSGDLSVYWYQQSLDQGLQFLIQYYNGEERAKGNILERFSAQQFPDLHSELNLSSLELGDSALYFCASSVEGGSEGTQYFGPGTRLLVL.

Regarding this clone: This same CDR3 is encoded by further DNA sequences in the sample. The chain uses TRBV18 and TRBJ1-1, with 8 nucleotides matching TRBD1. The trim removed 5 bases at V and 1 base at J, leaving 3 bases unmatched. The V gene's germline CDR1 is KGHSH and CDR2 LQKENI. The CDR3 runs to 14 residues. CDR3 sequence reads: CASSWGQENTEAFF. The CDR3 DNA reads TGTGCCAGCTCATGGGGACAGGAGAACACTGAAGCTTTCTTT.